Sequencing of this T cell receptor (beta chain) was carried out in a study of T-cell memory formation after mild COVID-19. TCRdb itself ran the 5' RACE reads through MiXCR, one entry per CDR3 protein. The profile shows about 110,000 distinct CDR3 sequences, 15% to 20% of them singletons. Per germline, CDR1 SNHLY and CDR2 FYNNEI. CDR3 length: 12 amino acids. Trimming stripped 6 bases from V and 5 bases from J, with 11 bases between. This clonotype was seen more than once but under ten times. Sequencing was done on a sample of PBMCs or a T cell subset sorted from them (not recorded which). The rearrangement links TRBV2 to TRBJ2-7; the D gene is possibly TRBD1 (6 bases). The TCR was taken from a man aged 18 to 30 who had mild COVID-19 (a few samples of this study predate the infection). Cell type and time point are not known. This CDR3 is CASRETGNEQYF. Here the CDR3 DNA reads TGTGCCAGCAGGGAAACAGGGAACGAGCAGTACTTC.